The 2 T cell receptor beta chains below come from one sample, sequenced in a study of cytomegalovirus exposure and HLA in healthy donors. PCR was performed using 60 Vbeta and 13 Jbeta primers. Sequencing was performed with immunoSEQ multiplex PCR; in TCRdb, only in-frame clones are kept and a portion is missing. The table includes roughly 120,000 clones, over 65% detected once. Sequenced material: PBMCs. These receptors all stem from a man aged 50 to 60 in good health and CMV-seronegative.

This chain connects TRBV7-9 to TRBJ2-6; TRBD2 matches 11 bases. The J segment lost 0 bases and the V segment lost 5 bases, leaving 3 bases of the junction unmatched. Germline V CDR1 and CDR2: SEHNR, FQNEAQ (reference sequence). The CDR3 runs to 17 residues. The CDR3 DNA reads as TGTGCCAGCAGCCCGCTAGCGGGGGGCTCTGGGGCCAACGTCCTGACTTTC. It translates to CASSPLAGGSGANVLTF.

V gene TRBV6-5 combines with J gene TRBJ1-1; D call uncertain. Trimming stripped 3 bases from V and 4 bases from J, with 15 bases between. The germline CDR1 and CDR2 sequences are MNHEY and SVGAGI. This CDR3 region has 15 residues. The CDR3 nucleotides are TGTGCCAGCAGTTATAGTATCGGGTTGAGCACTGAAGCTTTCTTT. Encoded protein: CASSYSIGLSTEAFF.